This entry lists 10 T cell receptor beta chains sequenced from one sample in a study of T cells after yellow fever vaccination. MiXCR was run by TCRdb on the 5' RACE reads, yielding one entry per CDR3 protein. The sample carries a few hundred thousand distinct CDR3 sequences, approximately 3.8% recorded once. The sequencing used PBMCs, collected on the day of the yellow fever booster vaccination. Receptors were obtained from a man younger than 30 who received the YFV17D yellow fever vaccine.

There are many counts of this clonotype. The J gene is TRBJ1-6, the V gene TRBV9; D ambiguous. The CDR3 is 15 amino acids. Germline loops: CDR1 SGDLS, CDR2 YYNGEE. The V gene lost 4 bases and the J gene lost 6 bases, with 14 bases spanning the gap. CDR3 sequence reads: CASSRRVDGNSPLHF. CDR3 nucleotide sequence: TGTGCCAGCAGCCGTCGGGTGGACGGTAATTCACCCCTCCACTTT.

DNA for the CDR3: TGTGCCAGCAGCTCGACTGGGGGCGAGGGCACTGAAGCTTTCTTT. This codes for CASSSTGGEGTEAFF. The chain links TRBV7-2 to TRBJ1-1; possible D gene TRBD1, 6 bases. The CDR3 has 15 amino acids. CDR1 and CDR2 (germline): SGHTA, FQGNSA. V was pared by 4 bases and J by 4 bases, with 16 bases between. The full variable domain, in which reference TRBV7-2 and TRBJ1-1 provide the parts outside the CDR3, is GAGVSQSPSNKVTEKGKDVELRCDPISGHTALYWYRQSLGQGLEFLIYFQGNSAPDKSGLPSDRFSAERTGGSVSTLTIQRTQQEDSAVYLCASSSTGGEGTEAFFGQGTRLTVV.

Only a few counts were recorded for this clonotype. The chain recombines TRBV7-9 with TRBJ2-1; no clear D gene. Germline V CDR1 and CDR2: SEHNR, FQNEAQ (reference sequence). Trimming shortened V by 0 bases and J by 8 bases, and 14 bases separated the two germline ends. The CDR3 is made up of 15 amino acids. The CDR3 nucleotides read TGTGCCAGCAGCTTAGCAGGGAACGCCGCTCATGAGCAGTTCTTC. It encodes CASSLAGNAAHEQFF.

This clonotype came up many times. The chain combines TRBV5-8 with TRBJ2-3; D gene unclear. The length of the CDR3 is 13 residues. The germline V and J ends were trimmed by 1 base and 4 bases, with 7 bases remaining between them. Germline V CDR1 and CDR2: SGHTS, YDEGEE. CDR3 nucleotide sequence: TGTGCCAGCAGCTTGAAGGGTCCAGATACGCAGTATTTT. Its translation is CASSLKGPDTQYF.

In this sample, this clonotype turned up a few times. V usage is TRBV11-2 and J usage is TRBJ1-1; the D gene is possibly TRBD1 (6 bases). The germline V and J ends were trimmed by 5 bases and 4 bases, with 11 bases remaining between them. The germline gives CDR1 SGHAT, CDR2 FQNNGV. This CDR3 is 13 amino acids long. CDR3 sequence (DNA): TGTGCCAGCAGCCCATGGGGGGCCACTGAAGCTTTCTTT. It yields the protein CASSPWGATEAFF. The full variable domain, its missing parts supplied by reference TRBV11-2 and TRBJ1-1, is EAGVAQSPRYKIIEKRQSVAFWCNPISGHATLYWYQQILGQGPKLLIQFQNNGVVDDSQLPKDRFSAERLKGVDSTLKIQPAKLEDSAVYLCASSPWGATEAFFGQGTRLTVV.

The chain uses TRBV7-2 and TRBJ1-2; maybe TRBD1 (5 bases). In germline, CDR1 is SGHTA, CDR2 FQGNSA. The CDR3 spans 14 residues. Trimming took off 5 bases at V and 6 bases at J, with 16 bases between the two ends. CDR3 loop: CASSPPARVHGYTF. In DNA form, the CDR3 reads TGTGCCAGCAGCCCCCCGGCCAGGGTCCATGGCTACACCTTC.

The table lists this clonotype with many counts. The rearrangement links TRBV11-3 to TRBJ2-7; 7 bases agree with TRBD1. Germline loops: CDR1 SGHNT, CDR2 YENEEA. The CDR3 covers 14 residues. V lost 2 bases and J lost 3; bases outside the gene matches: 4. CDR3 coding DNA: TGTGCCAGCAGCTTATCAGGGGGTGACTACGAGCAGTACTTC. Its translation is CASSLSGGDYEQYF.

This clonotype was recorded at least ten times. Written as DNA, the CDR3 is TGCGCCAGCAGCTTGGCCGTCGAGAATTCACCCCTCCACTTT. It encodes CASSLAVENSPLHF. The rearrangement joins TRBV5-1 to TRBJ1-6, with D unclear. CDR3 length: 14 amino acids. Deletions cut 0 bases from V and 7 bases from J, with 8 bases between. Per the germline V gene, CDR1 is SGHRS and CDR2 is YFSETQ.

This clonotype has a handful of counts. The CDR3 coding sequence is TGCGCCAGCAGCTTGGCGACTAGCGGGGGTCCAGATACGCAGTATTTT. The encoded protein is CASSLATSGGPDTQYF. The chain has TRBV5-1 and TRBJ2-3; 12 bases are a match to TRBD2. This CDR3 has 16 residues. The germline CDR1 and CDR2 sequences are SGHRS and YFSETQ. J was trimmed by 4 bases and V by 0 bases; bases with no gene match: 3.

The chain recombines TRBV29-1 with TRBJ2-5, with TRBD2 matching 7 bases. Trimming at V came to 1 base and at J to 4 bases, leaving 12 bases not matched to a gene. This CDR3 has 16 amino acids. Germline CDR1 is SQVTM and CDR2 is ANQGSEA. The CDR3 DNA sequence: TGCAGCGTTGAAGGTGCCGGACTAGTACCAAGAGAGACCCAGTACTTC. It is translated as CSVEGAGLVPRETQYF.